This TCR beta chain was documented in a study of cytomegalovirus exposure and HLA in healthy donors. General study findings and limits: Some V segments, TRBV6-2 and TRBV6-3 among them, were indistinguishable and were therefore excluded. Later findings reportedly placed an Asian-associated ancestry cluster below the approximately 670-donor mean for N-insertions. There were some public TCRs occurring in many donors, but most TCR sequences were rare.

In regard to this clone: No antigen is known for it.

The PCR was carried out with 60 Vbeta primers and 13 Jbeta primers. Per the original methods: Unique TCR beta chains totaled some 81 million in a later count, with around 11 million of them shared. Profiling relied on immunoSEQ multiplex PCR, and the TCRdb table lists in-frame clones only, not all of them. Clonal size and the V and J genes are those of that table, whereas D and trimming came from the DNA. This table holds under 75,000 clones, just under 75% found once. With 6 bases removed from V and 5 bases from J, the gap between germline ends came to 17 bases. Germline V gene data show CDR1 as MNHEY and CDR2 as SVGAGI. This CDR3 is 15 amino acids long.

The TCR comes from a human donor in good health. The chain recombines TRBV6-5 with TRBJ1-5; D may be TRBD1 (5 bases). The sample taken for sequencing was PBMCs. For the CDR3, the DNA is TGTGCCAGCAGACGAACCCCGACGGGGGATCAGCCCCAGCATTTT. Amino acids: CASRRTPTGDQPQHF.